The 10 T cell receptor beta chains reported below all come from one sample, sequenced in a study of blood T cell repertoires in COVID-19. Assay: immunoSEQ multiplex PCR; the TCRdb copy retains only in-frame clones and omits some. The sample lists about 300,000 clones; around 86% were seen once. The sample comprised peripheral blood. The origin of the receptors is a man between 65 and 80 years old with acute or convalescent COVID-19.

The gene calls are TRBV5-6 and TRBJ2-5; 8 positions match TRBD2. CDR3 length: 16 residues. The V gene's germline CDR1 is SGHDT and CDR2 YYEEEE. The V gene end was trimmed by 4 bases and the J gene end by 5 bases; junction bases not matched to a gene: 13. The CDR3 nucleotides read TGTGCCAGCAGCGGCGTGGGGACTAGAGGGGTGGAGACCCAGTACTTC. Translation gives CASSGVGTRGVETQYF. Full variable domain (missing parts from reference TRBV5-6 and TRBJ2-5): DAGVTQSPTHLIKTRGQQVTLRCSPKSGHDTVSWYQQALGQGPQFIFQYYEEEERQRGNFPDRFSGHQFPNYSSELNVNALLLGDSALYLCASSGVGTRGVETQYFGPGTRLLVL.

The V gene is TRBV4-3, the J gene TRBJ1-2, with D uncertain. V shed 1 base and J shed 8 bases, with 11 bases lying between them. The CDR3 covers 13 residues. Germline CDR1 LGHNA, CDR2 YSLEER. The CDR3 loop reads CASSQGQWQGYTF. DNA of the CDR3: TGCGCCAGCAGCCAAGGACAATGGCAAGGCTACACCTTC.

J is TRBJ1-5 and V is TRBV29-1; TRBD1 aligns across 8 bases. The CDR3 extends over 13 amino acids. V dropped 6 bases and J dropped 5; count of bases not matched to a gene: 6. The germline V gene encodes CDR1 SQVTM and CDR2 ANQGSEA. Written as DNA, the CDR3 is TGCAGCGTCGGACAGGGAGGGCATCAGCCCCAGCATTTT. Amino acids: CSVGQGGHQPQHF. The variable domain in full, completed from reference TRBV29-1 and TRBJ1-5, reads SAVISQKPSRDICQRGTSLTIQCQVDSQVTMMFWYRQQPGQSLTLIATANQGSEATYESGFVIDKFPISRPNLTFSTLTVSNMSPEDSSIYLCSVGQGGHQPQHFGDGTRLSIL.

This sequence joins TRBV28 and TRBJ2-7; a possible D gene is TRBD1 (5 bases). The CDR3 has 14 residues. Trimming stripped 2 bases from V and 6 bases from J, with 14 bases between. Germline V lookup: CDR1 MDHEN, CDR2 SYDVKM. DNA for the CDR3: TGTGCCAGCAGTTTAGGGTTTATTGGGGCCGAGCAGTACTTC. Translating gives CASSLGFIGAEQYF.

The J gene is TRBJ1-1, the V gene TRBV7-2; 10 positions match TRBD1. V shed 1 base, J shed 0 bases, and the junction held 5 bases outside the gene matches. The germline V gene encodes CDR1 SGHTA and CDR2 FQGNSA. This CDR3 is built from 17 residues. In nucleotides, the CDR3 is TGTGCCAGCAGCTTAGGACAGGGGGCTTTGGTGAACACTGAAGCTTTCTTT. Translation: CASSLGQGALVNTEAFF. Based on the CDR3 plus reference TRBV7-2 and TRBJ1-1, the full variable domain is GAGVSQSPSNKVTEKGKDVELRCDPISGHTALYWYRQSLGQGLEFLIYFQGNSAPDKSGLPSDRFSAERTGGSVSTLTIQRTQQEDSAVYLCASSLGQGALVNTEAFFGQGTRLTVV.

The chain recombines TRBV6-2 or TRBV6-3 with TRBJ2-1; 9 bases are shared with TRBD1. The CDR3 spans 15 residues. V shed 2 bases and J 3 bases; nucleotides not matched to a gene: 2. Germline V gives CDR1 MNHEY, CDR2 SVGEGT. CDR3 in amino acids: CASSYGQGYYNEQFF. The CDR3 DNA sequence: TGTGCCAGCAGTTACGGACAGGGGTACTACAATGAGCAGTTCTTC.

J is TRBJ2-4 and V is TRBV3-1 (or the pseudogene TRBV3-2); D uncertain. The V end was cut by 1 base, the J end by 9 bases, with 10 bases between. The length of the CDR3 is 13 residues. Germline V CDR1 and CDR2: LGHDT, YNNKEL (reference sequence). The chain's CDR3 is CASSQAGRLIQYF. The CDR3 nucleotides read TGTGCCAGCAGCCAAGCTGGAAGACTCATTCAGTACTTC.

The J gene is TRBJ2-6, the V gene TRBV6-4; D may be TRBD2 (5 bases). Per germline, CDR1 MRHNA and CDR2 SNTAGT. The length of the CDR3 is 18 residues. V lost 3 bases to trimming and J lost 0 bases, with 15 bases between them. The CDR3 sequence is CASSEQNLGSSGANVLTF. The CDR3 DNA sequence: TGTGCCAGCAGTGAGCAGAATCTGGGGAGCTCTGGGGCCAACGTCCTGACTTTC.

DNA of the CDR3: TGTGCCACCAGTGATAACTCCGCGCAGTACTTC. Protein sequence: CATSDNSAQYF. This rearrangement joins TRBV24-1 to TRBJ2-7; D is unresolved. From germline, CDR1 is KGHDR and CDR2 SFDVKD. The CDR3 sequence is 11 residues long. V shed 3 bases and J shed 9 bases, with 8 bases lying between them.

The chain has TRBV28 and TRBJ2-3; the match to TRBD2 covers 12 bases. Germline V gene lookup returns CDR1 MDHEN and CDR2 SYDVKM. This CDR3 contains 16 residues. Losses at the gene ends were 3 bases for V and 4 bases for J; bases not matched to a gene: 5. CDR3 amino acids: CASSFPSGRGSDTQYF. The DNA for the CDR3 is TGTGCCAGCAGTTTCCCTAGCGGGAGGGGTTCAGATACGCAGTATTTT. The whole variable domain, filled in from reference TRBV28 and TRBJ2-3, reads DVKVTQSSRYLVKRTGEKVFLECVQDMDHENMFWYRQDPGLGLRLIYFSYDVKMKEKGDIPEGYSVSREKKERFSLILESASTNQTSMYLCASSFPSGRGSDTQYFGPGTRLTVL.